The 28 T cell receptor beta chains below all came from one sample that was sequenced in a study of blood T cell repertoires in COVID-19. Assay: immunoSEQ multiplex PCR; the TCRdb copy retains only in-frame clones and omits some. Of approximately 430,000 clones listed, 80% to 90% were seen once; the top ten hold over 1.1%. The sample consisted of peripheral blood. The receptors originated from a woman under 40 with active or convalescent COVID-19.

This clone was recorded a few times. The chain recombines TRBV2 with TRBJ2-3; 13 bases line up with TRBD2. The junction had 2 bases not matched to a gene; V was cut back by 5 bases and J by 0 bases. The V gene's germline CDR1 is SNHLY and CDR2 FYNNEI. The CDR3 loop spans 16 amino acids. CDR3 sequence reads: CASSRLAGGSTDTQYF. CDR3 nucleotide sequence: TGTGCCAGCAGTAGACTAGCGGGGGGCAGCACAGATACGCAGTATTTT. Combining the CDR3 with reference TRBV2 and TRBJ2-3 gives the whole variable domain EPEVTQTPSHQVTQMGQEVILRCVPISNHLYFYWYRQILGQKVEFLVSFYNNEISEKSEIFDDQFSVERPDGSNFTLKIRSTKLEDSAMYFCASSRLAGGSTDTQYFGPGTRLTVL.

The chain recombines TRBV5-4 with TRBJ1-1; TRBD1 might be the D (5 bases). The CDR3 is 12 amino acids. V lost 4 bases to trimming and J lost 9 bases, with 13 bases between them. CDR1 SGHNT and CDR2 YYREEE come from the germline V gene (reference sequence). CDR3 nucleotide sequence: TGTGCCAGCAGCCCACCGGGGGGACAAGCTTTCTTT. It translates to CASSPPGGQAFF.

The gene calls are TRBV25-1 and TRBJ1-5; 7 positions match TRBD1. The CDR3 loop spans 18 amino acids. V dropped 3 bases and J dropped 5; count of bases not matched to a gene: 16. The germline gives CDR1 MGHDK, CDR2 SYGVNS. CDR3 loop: CASSDLENAQGRDQPQHF. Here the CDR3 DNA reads TGTGCCAGCAGTGACCTAGAAAACGCACAGGGGCGGGATCAGCCCCAGCATTTT.

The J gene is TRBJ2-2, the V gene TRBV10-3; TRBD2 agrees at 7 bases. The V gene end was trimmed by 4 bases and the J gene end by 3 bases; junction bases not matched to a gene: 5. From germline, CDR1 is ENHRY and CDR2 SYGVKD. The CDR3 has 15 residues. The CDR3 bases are TGTGCCATCAGTGTAATGGGGGGGGACACCGGGGAGCTGTTTTTT. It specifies CAISVMGGDTGELFF.

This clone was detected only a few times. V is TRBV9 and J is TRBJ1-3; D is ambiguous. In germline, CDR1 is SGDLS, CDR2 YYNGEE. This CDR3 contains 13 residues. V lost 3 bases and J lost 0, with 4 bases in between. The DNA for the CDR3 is TGTGCCAGCAGCGCCTACTCTGGAAACACCATATATTTT. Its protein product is CASSAYSGNTIYF. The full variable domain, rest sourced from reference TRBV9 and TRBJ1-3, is DSGVTQTPKHLITATGQRVTLRCSPRSGDLSVYWYQQSLDQGLQFLIQYYNGEERAKGNILERFSAQQFPDLHSELNLSSLELGDSALYFCASSAYSGNTIYFGEGSWLTVV.

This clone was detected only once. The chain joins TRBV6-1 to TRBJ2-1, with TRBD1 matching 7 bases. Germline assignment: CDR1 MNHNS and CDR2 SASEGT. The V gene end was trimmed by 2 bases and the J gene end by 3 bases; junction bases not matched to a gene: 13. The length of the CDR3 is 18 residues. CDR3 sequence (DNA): TGTGCCAGCAGTGAAAATGAAGGGACGGGACAGTTCTACAATGAGCAGTTCTTC. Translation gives CASSENEGTGQFYNEQFF.

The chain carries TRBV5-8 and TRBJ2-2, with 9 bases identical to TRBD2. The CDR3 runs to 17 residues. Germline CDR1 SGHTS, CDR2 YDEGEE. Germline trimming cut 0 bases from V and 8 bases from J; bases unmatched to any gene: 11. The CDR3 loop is CASSLVYRTSVSGELFF. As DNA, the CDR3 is TGTGCCAGCAGCTTGGTGTACAGGACTAGCGTGTCGGGGGAGCTGTTTTTT.

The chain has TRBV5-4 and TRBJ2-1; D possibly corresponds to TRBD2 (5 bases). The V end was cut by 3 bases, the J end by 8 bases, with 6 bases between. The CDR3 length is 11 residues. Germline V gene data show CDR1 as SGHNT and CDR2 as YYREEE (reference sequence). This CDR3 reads CASSYGDEQFF. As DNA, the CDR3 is TGTGCCAGCAGCTACGGGGATGAGCAGTTCTTC. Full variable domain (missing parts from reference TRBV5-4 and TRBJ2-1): ETGVTQSPTHLIKTRGQQVTLRCSSQSGHNTVSWYQQALGQGPQFIFQYYREEENGRGNFPPRFSGLQFPNYSSELNVNALELDDSALYLCASSYGDEQFFGPGTRLTVL.

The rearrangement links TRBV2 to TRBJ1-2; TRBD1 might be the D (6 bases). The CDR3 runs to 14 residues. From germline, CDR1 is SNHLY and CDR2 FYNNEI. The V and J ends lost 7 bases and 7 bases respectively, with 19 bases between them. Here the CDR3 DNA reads TGTGCCAGCATATCAACCGGGACATCAGTTGGCTACACCTTC. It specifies CASISTGTSVGYTF.

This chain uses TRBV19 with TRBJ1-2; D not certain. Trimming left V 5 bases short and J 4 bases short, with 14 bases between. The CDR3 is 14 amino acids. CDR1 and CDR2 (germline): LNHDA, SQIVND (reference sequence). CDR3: CASSPREEIYGYTF. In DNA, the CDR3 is TGTGCCAGTAGTCCTCGGGAGGAAATCTATGGCTACACCTTC.

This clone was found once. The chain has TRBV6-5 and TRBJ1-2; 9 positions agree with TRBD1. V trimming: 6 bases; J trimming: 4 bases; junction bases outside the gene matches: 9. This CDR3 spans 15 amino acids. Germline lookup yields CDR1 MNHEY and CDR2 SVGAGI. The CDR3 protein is CASSSPGQGFYGYTF. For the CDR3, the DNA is TGTGCCAGCAGCTCCCCGGGACAGGGTTTCTATGGCTACACCTTC.

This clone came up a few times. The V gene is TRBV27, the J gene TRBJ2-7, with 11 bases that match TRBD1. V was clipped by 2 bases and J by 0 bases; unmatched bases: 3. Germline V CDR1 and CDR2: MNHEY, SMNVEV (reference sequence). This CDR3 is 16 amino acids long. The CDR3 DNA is TGTGCCAGCAGTTTACTCGGGACAGGGGGCTCCTACGAGCAGTACTTC. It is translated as CASSLLGTGGSYEQYF.

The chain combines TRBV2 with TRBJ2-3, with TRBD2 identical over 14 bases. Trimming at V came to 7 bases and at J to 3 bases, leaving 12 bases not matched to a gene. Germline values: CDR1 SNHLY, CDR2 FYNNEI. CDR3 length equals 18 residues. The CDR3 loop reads CASTGLAGAIRGTDTQYF. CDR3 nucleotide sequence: TGTGCCAGCACGGGACTAGCGGGGGCCATTCGAGGGACAGATACGCAGTATTTT.

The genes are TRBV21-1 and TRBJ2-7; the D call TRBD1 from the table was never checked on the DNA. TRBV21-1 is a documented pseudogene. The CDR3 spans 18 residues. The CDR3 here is CASSKKAGQVVGSYEQYF. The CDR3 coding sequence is TGTGCCAGCAGCAAAAAAGCTGGACAGGTAGTAGGGTCCTACGAGCAGTACTTC.

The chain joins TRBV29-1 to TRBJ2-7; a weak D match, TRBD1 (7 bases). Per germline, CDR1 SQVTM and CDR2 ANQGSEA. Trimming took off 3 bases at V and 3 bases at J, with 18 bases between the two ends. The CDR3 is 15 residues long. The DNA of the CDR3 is TGCAGCGTTGACGGCGGGACAGACACTCGCTACGAGCAGTACTTC. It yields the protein CSVDGGTDTRYEQYF.

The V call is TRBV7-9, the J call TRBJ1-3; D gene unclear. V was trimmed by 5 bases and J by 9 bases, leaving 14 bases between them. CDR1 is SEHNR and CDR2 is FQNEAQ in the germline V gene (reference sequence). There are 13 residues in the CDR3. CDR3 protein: CASSIPVLTTIYF. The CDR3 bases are TGTGCCAGCAGCATTCCCGTCCTAACCACCATATATTTT.

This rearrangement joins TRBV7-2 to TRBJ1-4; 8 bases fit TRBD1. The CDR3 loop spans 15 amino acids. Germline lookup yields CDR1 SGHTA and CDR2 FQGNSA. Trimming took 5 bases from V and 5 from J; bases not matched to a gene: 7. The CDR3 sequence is CASSRTRDRNEKLFF. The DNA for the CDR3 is TGTGCCAGCAGCCGGACCCGGGACAGGAATGAAAAACTGTTTTTT.

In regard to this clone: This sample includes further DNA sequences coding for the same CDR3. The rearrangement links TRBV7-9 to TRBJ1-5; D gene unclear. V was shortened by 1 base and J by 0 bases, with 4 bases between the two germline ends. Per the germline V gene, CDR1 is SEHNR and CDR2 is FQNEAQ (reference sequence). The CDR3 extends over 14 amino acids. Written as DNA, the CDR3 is TGTGCCAGCAGCTTAGACAGTAGCAATCAGCCCCAGCATTTT. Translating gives CASSLDSSNQPQHF. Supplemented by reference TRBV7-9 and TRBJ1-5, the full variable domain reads DTGVSQNPRHKITKRGQNVTFRCDPISEHNRLYWYRQTLGQGPEFLTYFQNEAQLEKSRLLSDRFSAERPKGSFSTLEIQRTEQGDSAMYLCASSLDSSNQPQHFGDGTRLSIL.

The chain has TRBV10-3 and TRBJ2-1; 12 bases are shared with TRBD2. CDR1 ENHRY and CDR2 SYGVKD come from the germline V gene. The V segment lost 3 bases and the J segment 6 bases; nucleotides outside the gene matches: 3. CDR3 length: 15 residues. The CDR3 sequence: CAISDLAGGPNEQFF. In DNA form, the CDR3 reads TGTGCCATCAGTGATCTAGCGGGAGGGCCCAATGAGCAGTTCTTC.

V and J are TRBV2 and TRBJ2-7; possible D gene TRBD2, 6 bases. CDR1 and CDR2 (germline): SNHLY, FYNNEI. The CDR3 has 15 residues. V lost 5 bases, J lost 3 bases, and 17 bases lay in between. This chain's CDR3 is CASSPTGRESYEQYF. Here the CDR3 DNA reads TGTGCCAGCAGTCCTACCGGGCGGGAAAGCTACGAGCAGTACTTC.

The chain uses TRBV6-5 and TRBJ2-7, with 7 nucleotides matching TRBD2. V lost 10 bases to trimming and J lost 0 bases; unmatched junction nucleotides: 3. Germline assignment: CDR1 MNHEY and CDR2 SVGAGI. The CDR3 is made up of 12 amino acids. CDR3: CATRTSSYEQYF. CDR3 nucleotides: TGTGCCACCCGGACTAGCTCCTACGAGCAGTACTTC.

CDR3: CATRQGTEPLHF. The DNA for the CDR3 is TGTGCCACACGACAGGGGACGGAACCCCTCCACTTT. The chain combines TRBV6-5 with TRBJ1-6; 8 nucleotides align to TRBD1. The CDR3 extends over 12 amino acids. Trimming removed 10 bases from V and 12 bases from J; junction bases left unmatched: 8. Germline-derived CDR1 and CDR2 are MNHEY and SVGAGI.

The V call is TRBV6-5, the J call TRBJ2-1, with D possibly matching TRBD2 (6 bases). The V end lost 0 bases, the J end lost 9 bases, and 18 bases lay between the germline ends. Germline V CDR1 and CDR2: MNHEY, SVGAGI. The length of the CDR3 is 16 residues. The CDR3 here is CASSYSPGRTAGEQFF. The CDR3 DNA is TGTGCCAGCAGTTACTCGCCAGGGAGAACAGCGGGTGAGCAGTTCTTC.

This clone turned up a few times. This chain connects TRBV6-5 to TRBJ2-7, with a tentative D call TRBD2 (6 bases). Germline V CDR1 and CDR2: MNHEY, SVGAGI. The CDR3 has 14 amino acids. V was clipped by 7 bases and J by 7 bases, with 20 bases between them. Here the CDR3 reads CASTVAGGNGEQYF. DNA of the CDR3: TGTGCCAGCACCGTGGCGGGCGGGAATGGAGAGCAGTACTTC.

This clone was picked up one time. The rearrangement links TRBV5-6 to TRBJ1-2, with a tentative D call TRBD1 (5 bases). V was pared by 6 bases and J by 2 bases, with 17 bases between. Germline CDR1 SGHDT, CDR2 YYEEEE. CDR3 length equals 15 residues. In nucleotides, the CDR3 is TGTGCCAGCATCCACGGGGGAGGGACGAACTATGGCTACACCTTC. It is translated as CASIHGGGTNYGYTF.

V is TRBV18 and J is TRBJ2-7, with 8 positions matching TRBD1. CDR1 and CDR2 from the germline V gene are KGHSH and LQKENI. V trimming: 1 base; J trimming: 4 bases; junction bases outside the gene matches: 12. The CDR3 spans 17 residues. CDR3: CASSPLRQPGGSYEQYF. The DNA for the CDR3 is TGTGCCAGCTCACCACTAAGGCAGCCAGGGGGCTCGTACGAGCAGTACTTC. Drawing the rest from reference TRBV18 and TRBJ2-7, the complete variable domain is NAGVMQNPRHLVRRRGQEARLRCSPMKGHSHVYWYRQLPEEGLKFMVYLQKENIIDESGMPKERFSAEFPKEGPSILRIQQVVRGDSAAYFCASSPLRQPGGSYEQYFGPGTRLTVT.

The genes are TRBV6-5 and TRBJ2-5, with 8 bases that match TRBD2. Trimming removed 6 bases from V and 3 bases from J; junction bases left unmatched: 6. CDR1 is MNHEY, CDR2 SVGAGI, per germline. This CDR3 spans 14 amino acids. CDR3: CASRSTSGEETQYF. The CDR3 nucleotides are TGTGCCAGCAGATCTACTAGCGGAGAAGAGACCCAGTACTTC.

This chain's CDR3 is CASSGTSGRAPTDTQYF. The CDR3 coding sequence is TGTGCCAGCAGCGGGACTAGCGGGAGGGCGCCCACAGATACGCAGTATTTT. This sequence joins TRBV9 and TRBJ2-3; 15 bases match TRBD2. V lost 3 bases and J lost 2; bases outside the gene matches: 4. The germline V gene encodes CDR1 SGDLS and CDR2 YYNGEE. The CDR3 contains 17 residues.